This T cell receptor beta chain was identified during a study of CXCR3-negative and CXCR3-positive naive CD8 T cells. The CDR3 is 16 residues long. The germline gives CDR1 MNHNY, CDR2 SVGAGI (reference sequence). Study results and caveats: CXCR3-negative and CXCR3-positive naive cells shared comparable TRBV-TRBJ usage, but memory cells did not. In CXCR3-positive naive cells, the TRB CDR3s were more hydrophobic than in CXCR3-negative naive cells.

UMI-labeled 5' RACE yielded the TRB cDNA libraries. TCRdb re-called the 5' RACE reads; one entry per CDR3 protein, DNA not given. The sample includes nearly 90,000 distinct CDR3 sequences. On this clonotype itself: Its specificity is unknown.

CD45RO-CCR7+CD27+CD95- characterized naive CD8+ T cells. The material sequenced was naive CXCR3+ CD8+ T cells from blood. The sample's subset: CD45RO-CCR7+CD27+CD95- naive CD8+ T cells expressing CXCR3 (TNR3+). This sequence joins TRBV6-6 and TRBJ2-5; no DNA is available, so the TRBD2 call from TCRdb remains unchecked. This receptor was obtained from a human donor in good health. Some clones in this sample may be carry-over from other donors' samples. This CDR3 reads CASSPSYRADRGTQYF.